Below, one T cell receptor beta chain is given with its context. This record comes from a study of blood T cell repertoires in COVID-19. Study context: Sites across the United States, Italy and Spain contributed samples from acute and convalescent COVID-19.

TCRdb's copy holds only in-frame clones and misses some; the assay was immunoSEQ multiplex PCR. The repertoire consists of 200,000 to 250,000 clones, with 80% to 85% occurring once and the leading ten covering under 8.5%. The CDR3 contains 14 residues. Germline V gene data show CDR1 as LNHDA and CDR2 as SQIVND (reference sequence). V was pared by 11 bases and J by 0 bases, with 5 bases of the junction left unmatched. The sample taken for sequencing was peripheral blood. The chain recombines TRBV19 with TRBJ1-2; 11 nucleotides match TRBD1. The sequence derives from a woman of 80 years or more with COVID-19, enrolled during active disease. CDR3 DNA: TGTGCCTCGGGACAGGGGGGAGCTAACTATGGCTACACCTTC. Translated: CASGQGGANYGYTF.